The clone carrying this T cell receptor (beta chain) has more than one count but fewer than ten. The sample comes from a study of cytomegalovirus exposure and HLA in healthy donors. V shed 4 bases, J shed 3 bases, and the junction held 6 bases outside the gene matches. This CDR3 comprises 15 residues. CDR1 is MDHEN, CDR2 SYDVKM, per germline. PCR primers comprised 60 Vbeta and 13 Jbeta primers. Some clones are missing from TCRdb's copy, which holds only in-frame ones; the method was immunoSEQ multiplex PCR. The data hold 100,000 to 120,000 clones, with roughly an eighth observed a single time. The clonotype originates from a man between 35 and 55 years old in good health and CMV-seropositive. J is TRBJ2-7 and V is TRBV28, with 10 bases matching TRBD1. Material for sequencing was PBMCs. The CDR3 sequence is CASSSPGTGVYEQYF. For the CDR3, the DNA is TGTGCCAGCAGTTCCCCCGGGACAGGGGTCTACGAGCAGTACTTC.